Following are 22 T cell receptor beta chains from one sample sequenced in a study of Ad26.COV2.S vaccination and SARS-CoV-2 variants. Described treatment: roughly 19 received Ad26.COV2.S at low or high dose, single or two shots; 5 received placebo; per-sample allocation not given. On day 63 after the first injection, vaccine and placebo recipients gave samples. The assay was immunoSEQ multiplex PCR, and TCRdb's table has in-frame clones only and misses some. The table shows some 320,000 clones, with roughly 86% occurring only once. Sequenced here: peripheral blood, sampled in a trial of Ad26.COV2.S vaccine versus placebo. These receptors were collected from a person aged 18 to 65 who received the Ad26.COV2.S COVID-19 vaccine or a placebo.

This chain joins TRBV30 and TRBJ1-6; no firm D call. The V end lost 1 base, the J end lost 1 base, and 11 bases lay between the germline ends. This CDR3 is 16 amino acids long. Germline V gene data show CDR1 as GTSNPN and CDR2 as SVGIG (reference sequence). CDR3 in DNA: TGTGCCTGGAGTGAGGAATGGTCGTCCTATAATTCACCCCTCCACTTT. Translating gives CAWSEEWSSYNSPLHF.

The V call is TRBV6-2 or TRBV6-3, the J call TRBJ2-1, with D possibly TRBD2 on 5 matching bases. Germline V gene lookup returns CDR1 MNHEY and CDR2 SVGEGT. V dropped 6 bases and J dropped 6 bases, with 15 bases sitting between them. This CDR3 comprises 14 residues. Written as DNA, the CDR3 is TGTGCCAGCAGCAACCTAGCTGCGTTCAATGAGCAGTTCTTC. It specifies CASSNLAAFNEQFF.

The V call is TRBV18, the J call TRBJ2-3; D is possibly TRBD2 (5 bases). V lost 1 base and J 6 bases, leaving 17 bases between the germline ends. This CDR3 contains 16 residues. Germline CDR1 reads KGHSH; CDR2 reads LQKENI. CDR3 DNA sequence: TGTGCCAGCTCACCACTAGGTAGCGTGATTCCGGATACGCAGTATTTT. Amino acids: CASSPLGSVIPDTQYF. The full variable domain, in which reference TRBV18 and TRBJ2-3 provide the parts outside the CDR3, is NAGVMQNPRHLVRRRGQEARLRCSPMKGHSHVYWYRQLPEEGLKFMVYLQKENIIDESGMPKERFSAEFPKEGPSILRIQQVVRGDSAAYFCASSPLGSVIPDTQYFGPGTRLTVL.

The chain is built from TRBV13 and TRBJ2-3, with 9 bases identical to TRBD2. The CDR3 sequence is 18 residues long. Germline V lookup: CDR1 PRHDT, CDR2 FYEKMQ (reference sequence). J was trimmed by 0 bases and V by 5 bases; bases with no gene match: 12. Here the CDR3 reads CASSQTSGRLHSTDTQYF. The CDR3 DNA reads as TGTGCCAGCAGCCAAACTAGCGGGCGACTCCATAGCACAGATACGCAGTATTTT.

The chain is built from TRBV5-4 and TRBJ2-3; 10 nucleotides align to TRBD2. J lost 0 bases, V lost 6 bases, and 4 bases had no gene match. The CDR3 runs to 15 residues. CDR1 and CDR2 from the germline V gene are SGHNT and YYREEE (reference sequence). The CDR3 loop reads CASTKAGGSTDTQYF. For the CDR3, the DNA is TGTGCCAGCACCAAAGCGGGGGGGAGCACAGATACGCAGTATTTT.

The sample holds many counts of this clone. This rearrangement joins TRBV7-8 to TRBJ2-7, with 10 bases fitting TRBD1. The length of the CDR3 is 14 residues. Germline trimming cut 2 bases from V and 6 bases from J; bases unmatched to any gene: 4. Germline V gives CDR1 SGHVS, CDR2 FQNEAQ. The CDR3 region has the DNA TGTGCCAGCAGCTTATGGGGACAGGGGTCCGAGCAGTACTTC. Translating gives CASSLWGQGSEQYF.

This sequence joins TRBV2 and TRBJ1-3; no clear D gene. CDR3 size: 14 residues. Per germline, CDR1 SNHLY and CDR2 FYNNEI. The germline V and J ends were trimmed by 1 base and 4 bases, with 8 bases remaining between them. The CDR3 DNA reads as TGTGCCAGCAGTGAAGAAAGGTACGGAAACACCATATATTTT. Translation gives CASSEERYGNTIYF.

This chain links TRBV30 with TRBJ2-1; D is ambiguous. Trimming took 2 bases from V and 5 from J, leaving 4 bases between them. CDR1 GTSNPN and CDR2 SVGIG come from the germline V gene (reference sequence). The CDR3 spans 11 residues. The CDR3 coding sequence is TGTGCCTGGAGTACAGACAATGAGCAGTTCTTC. This sequence encodes CAWSTDNEQFF.

This clone occurred a few times. The gene calls are TRBV5-6 and TRBJ1-6, with D unresolved. Germline CDR1 SGHDT, CDR2 YYEEEE. The CDR3 runs to 13 residues. Trimming left V 6 bases short and J 6 bases short, with 10 bases between. This CDR3 is CASTGRINSPLHF. The CDR3 coding sequence is TGTGCCAGCACAGGACGTATTAATTCACCCCTCCACTTT.

The chain links TRBV5-6 to TRBJ2-1; TRBD1 matches 11 bases. J gave up 2 bases and V 4 bases, and 2 bases lay outside the gene matches. Germline CDR1 and CDR2: SGHDT and YYEEEE. The CDR3 is 15 residues long. CDR3 coding DNA: TGTGCCAGCAGCGGGGGACAGGGGGCCTACAATGAGCAGTTCTTC. It codes for CASSGGQGAYNEQFF.

The chain uses TRBV3-1 (or the pseudogene TRBV3-2) and TRBJ1-5; 10 bases agree with TRBD1. The ends lost 0 bases at V and 4 bases at J; junction bases unmatched: 12. There are 19 residues in the CDR3. Per germline, CDR1 LGHDT and CDR2 YNNKEL (reference sequence). CDR3 in DNA: TGTGCCAGCAGCCAAGATGGGGCCCGGGACAGGGGTTCAAATCAGCCCCAGCATTTT. It codes for CASSQDGARDRGSNQPQHF.

The chain joins TRBV7-3 to TRBJ2-2; 11 nucleotides align to TRBD2. The trim removed 9 bases at V and 3 bases at J, leaving 6 bases unmatched. Germline V CDR1 and CDR2: SGHTA, FQGTGA. The CDR3 has 15 amino acids. CDR3 DNA sequence: TGTGCCAGTCGGATGACTAGCGGGGACACCGGGGAGCTGTTTTTT. As protein: CASRMTSGDTGELFF.

This sequence joins TRBV4-1 and TRBJ2-2; 11 bases fit TRBD2. After removal of 3 bases from V and 4 bases from J, the junction contained 4 bases not matched to a gene. This CDR3 comprises 16 residues. The V gene's germline CDR1 is MGHRA and CDR2 YSYEKL. The CDR3 bases are TGCGCCAGCAGCCACTTACTAGCGGGGGTCACCGGGGAGCTGTTTTTT. Its translation: CASSHLLAGVTGELFF.

This chain uses TRBV11-2 with TRBJ2-2; D is possibly TRBD1 (5 bases). Germline V gene data show CDR1 as SGHAT and CDR2 as FQNNGV. V was trimmed by 6 bases and J by 0 bases, leaving 20 bases between them. The CDR3 totals 18 residues. The CDR3 sequence: CASRSKPRTSANTGELFF. The CDR3 nucleotides read TGTGCCAGCAGGTCGAAACCCCGGACAAGTGCGAACACCGGGGAGCTGTTTTTT.

V is TRBV18 and J is TRBJ1-4; no clear D gene. Trimming took off 8 bases at V and 6 bases at J, with 10 bases between the two ends. Germline CDR1 KGHSH, CDR2 LQKENI. The CDR3 length is 12 residues. CDR3 protein: CASGQDDEKLFF. The CDR3 DNA follows: TGTGCCAGCGGGCAGGACGATGAAAAACTGTTTTTT.

This chain uses TRBV4-3 with TRBJ1-3; D is ambiguous. V was trimmed by 0 bases and J by 0 bases, leaving 12 bases between them. The CDR3 totals 17 residues. The germline V gene encodes CDR1 LGHNA and CDR2 YSLEER. The CDR3 nucleotides read TGCGCCAGCAGCCAAGATCCCAAGTCCTACTCTGGAAACACCATATATTTT. It encodes CASSQDPKSYSGNTIYF.

The chain links TRBV9 to TRBJ1-1; D gene uncertain. This CDR3 region has 14 residues. The V end lost 0 bases, the J end lost 9 bases, and 15 bases lay between the germline ends. CDR1 and CDR2 from the germline V gene are SGDLS and YYNGEE. CDR3 DNA sequence: TGTGCCAGCAGCGTAGGGTTTGGTGGGCAGCAAGCTTTCTTT. This translates into CASSVGFGGQQAFF. The variable domain in full, with the rest retrieved from reference TRBV9 and TRBJ1-1, is DSGVTQTPKHLITATGQRVTLRCSPRSGDLSVYWYQQSLDQGLQFLIQYYNGEERAKGNILERFSAQQFPDLHSELNLSSLELGDSALYFCASSVGFGGQQAFFGQGTRLTVV.

The CDR3, as DNA: TGTGCCAGCAGCTTGGGGGTCGATGAGCAGTTCTTC. Encoded protein: CASSLGVDEQFF. This chain uses TRBV7-9 with TRBJ2-1, with D perhaps given as TRBD1 or TRBD2 (5 bases each). V lost 3 bases and J 8 bases, leaving 8 bases between the germline ends. The germline CDR1 and CDR2 sequences are SEHNR and FQNEAQ (reference sequence). The CDR3 has 12 amino acids. The complete variable domain, with remaining parts taken from reference TRBV7-9 and TRBJ2-1, reads DTGVSQNPRHKITKRGQNVTFRCDPISEHNRLYWYRQTLGQGPEFLTYFQNEAQLEKSRLLSDRFSAERPKGSFSTLEIQRTEQGDSAMYLCASSLGVDEQFFGPGTRLTVL.

V is TRBV15 and J is TRBJ2-2; the D gene is possibly TRBD2 (6 bases). The CDR3 contains 17 residues. The germline V gene has CDR1 LNHNV and CDR2 YYDKDF (reference sequence). The V gene lost 1 base and the J gene lost 5 bases, with 17 bases spanning the gap. The CDR3: CATSRGPPGGVTGELFF. Written as DNA, the CDR3 is TGTGCCACCAGCAGAGGTCCGCCGGGCGGGGTAACCGGGGAGCTGTTTTTT.

The chain links TRBV14 to TRBJ2-5, with 7 positions matching TRBD2. The V segment lost 3 bases and the J segment 2 bases; nucleotides outside the gene matches: 9. Germline V gene data show CDR1 as SGHDN and CDR2 as FVKESK. The CDR3 is made up of 16 amino acids. The CDR3, as DNA: TGTGCCAGCAGCCAGTTCTTAGGACTAGATCAAGAGACCCAGTACTTC. Its translation: CASSQFLGLDQETQYF.

V usage is TRBV7-2 and J usage is TRBJ1-6; 9 bases agree with TRBD1. The junction had 7 bases not matched to a gene; V was cut back by 4 bases and J by 9 bases. Germline CDR1 reads SGHTA; CDR2 reads FQGNSA. The CDR3 has 15 residues. DNA of the CDR3: TGTGCCAGCAGCTCCTTGACAGGGGGTAGTTCACCCCTCCACTTT. This encodes CASSSLTGGSSPLHF.

The chain is built from TRBV7-2 and TRBJ1-2; D unresolved. The CDR3 has 15 residues. CDR1 SGHTA and CDR2 FQGNSA come from the germline V gene. Trimming took off 0 bases at V and 3 bases at J, with 11 bases between the two ends. In DNA form, the CDR3 reads TGTGCCAGCAGCTTAGCCCGGACCGATTACTATGGCTACACCTTC. It encodes CASSLARTDYYGYTF.